Following are 27 T cell receptor beta chains from one sample sequenced in a study of blood T cell repertoires in COVID-19. The protocol was immunoSEQ multiplex PCR, while the TCRdb copy is restricted to in-frame clones and leaves out a portion. The sample records about 200,000 clones, approximately 80% being singletons. The sequenced material came from PBMCs or T cells enriched from blood (not recorded which). The receptors were gathered from a man aged 35 to 55 who had recovered from COVID-19.

A note on this clone: Other DNA variants within this sample encode the same CDR3. The rearrangement joins TRBV2 to TRBJ2-3; maybe TRBD2 (7 bases). Per germline, CDR1 SNHLY and CDR2 FYNNEI. The CDR3 consists of 14 residues. Trimming pared 11 bases from V and 1 base from J, leaving 16 bases between. The CDR3 here is CAGRGGAGTDTQYF. The DNA of the CDR3 is TGTGCCGGCCGAGGGGGGGCTGGCACAGATACGCAGTATTTT.

The CDR3: CASSPPSVTGQPRRGYTF. The CDR3 nucleotides are TGTGCCAGCAGCCCTCCCTCGGTTACGGGACAGCCTAGGCGGGGCTACACCTTC. The J gene is TRBJ1-2, the V gene TRBV7-9, with TRBD1 identical over 7 bases. The germline gives CDR1 SEHNR, CDR2 FQNEAQ (reference sequence). CDR3 length: 18 residues. The ends lost 5 bases at V and 8 bases at J; junction bases unmatched: 23.

The chain joins TRBV9 to TRBJ2-5, with 11 bases aligning to TRBD2. There are 15 residues in the CDR3. V was clipped by 4 bases and J by 4 bases; unmatched bases: 6. Germline lookup yields CDR1 SGDLS and CDR2 YYNGEE. CDR3 DNA sequence: TGTGCCAGCAGCTCAATAGCGGGGGGGCTAGAGACCCAGTACTTC. Translating it yields CASSSIAGGLETQYF.

This chain connects TRBV6-5 to TRBJ2-5, with D perhaps matching TRBD1 (6 bases). The CDR3 has 14 residues. V was trimmed by 6 bases and J by 4 bases, leaving 15 bases between them. Germline loops: CDR1 MNHEY, CDR2 SVGAGI. In nucleotides, the CDR3 is TGTGCCAGCAGACCCTACAGGGTTCGAGAGACCCAGTACTTC. Protein: CASRPYRVRETQYF.

V usage is TRBV18 and J usage is TRBJ1-1; unclear D gene. This CDR3 region has 15 residues. V was clipped by 0 bases and J by 1 base, with 9 bases between them. The germline V gene has CDR1 KGHSH and CDR2 LQKENI. CDR3 DNA: TGTGCCAGCTCACCACCGCCTGCGGCGAACACTGAAGCTTTCTTT. Translating gives CASSPPPAANTEAFF. The variable domain in full, completed from reference TRBV18 and TRBJ1-1, reads NAGVMQNPRHLVRRRGQEARLRCSPMKGHSHVYWYRQLPEEGLKFMVYLQKENIIDESGMPKERFSAEFPKEGPSILRIQQVVRGDSAAYFCASSPPPAANTEAFFGQGTRLTVV.

The V and J genes are TRBV9 and TRBJ2-1; D gene ambiguous. CDR1 SGDLS and CDR2 YYNGEE come from the germline V gene. The CDR3 totals 13 residues. V lost 1 base and J lost 2, with 4 bases in between. The CDR3 spells CASSVLPYNEQFF. CDR3 nucleotides: TGTGCCAGCAGCGTACTCCCCTACAATGAGCAGTTCTTC.

This clone has just one count. The chain uses TRBV30 and TRBJ2-5, with D maybe TRBD2 (6 bases). From germline, CDR1 is GTSNPN and CDR2 SVGIG (reference sequence). The CDR3 covers 14 residues. Deletions cut 7 bases from V and 0 bases from J, with 15 bases between. The DNA of the CDR3 is TGTGCCTCTGGTCGGGGGACGGACCAAGAGACCCAGTACTTC. Translated: CASGRGTDQETQYF.

The chain couples TRBV3-1 (or the pseudogene TRBV3-2) to TRBJ1-3; no reliable D call. CDR3 size: 15 residues. The V gene's germline CDR1 is LGHDT and CDR2 YNNKEL (reference sequence). The V end was cut by 2 bases, the J end by 5 bases, with 13 bases between. The CDR3 sequence is CASSQNSGIRNTIYF. Written as DNA, the CDR3 is TGTGCCAGCAGCCAAAACTCTGGTATTAGAAACACCATATATTTT.

The CDR3, as DNA: TGTGCCAGCAGTCTCGAAAACATTCAGTACTTC. Translated, it gives CASSLENIQYF. This chain uses TRBV12-3 or TRBV12-4 with TRBJ2-4; D uncertain. The CDR3 is 11 residues long. V dropped 5 bases and J dropped 5 bases, with 4 bases sitting between them.

V gene TRBV28 combines with J gene TRBJ1-1; D perhaps matches TRBD1 (6 bases). Looked up from germline, CDR1 is MDHEN and CDR2 is SYDVKM. The V end was cut by 2 bases, the J end by 1 base, with 8 bases between. The CDR3 sequence is 14 residues long. CDR3 residues: CASSLSRGNTEAFF. The CDR3 coding sequence is TGTGCCAGCAGTTTAAGCAGGGGGAACACTGAAGCTTTCTTT.

The genes are TRBV27 and TRBJ2-2, with 8 positions matching TRBD1. The germline V gene has CDR1 MNHEY and CDR2 SMNVEV (reference sequence). Losses at the gene ends were 6 bases for V and 6 bases for J; bases not matched to a gene: 6. The CDR3 consists of 14 residues. The CDR3 DNA reads TGTGCCAGCAGACGACAGGGGCCTTCCGGGGAGCTGTTTTTT. Translation gives CASRRQGPSGELFF.

CDR3 DNA: TGTGCCAGCAGCGTAGATTCTCGCGGGGCAAACACCGGGGAGCTGTTTTTT. Its translation: CASSVDSRGANTGELFF. The chain is built from TRBV9 and TRBJ2-2; possible D gene TRBD2, 6 bases. This CDR3 is built from 17 residues. V was cut by 0 bases and J by 2 bases, with 14 bases left in between. CDR1 SGDLS and CDR2 YYNGEE come from the germline V gene. The full variable domain, with the rest looked up from reference TRBV9 and TRBJ2-2, is DSGVTQTPKHLITATGQRVTLRCSPRSGDLSVYWYQQSLDQGLQFLIQYYNGEERAKGNILERFSAQQFPDLHSELNLSSLELGDSALYFCASSVDSRGANTGELFFGEGSRLTVL.

The gene calls are TRBV28 and TRBJ1-1, with TRBD1 matching over 9 bases. Germline V gene sequence: CDR1 MDHEN, CDR2 SYDVKM. J lost 1 base, V lost 9 bases, and 9 bases had no gene match. The CDR3 contains 15 residues. Written as DNA, the CDR3 is TGTGCCAGTACAAAGACAGGGGGGCGGAACACTGAAGCTTTCTTT. This gives the protein CASTKTGGRNTEAFF.

The chain couples TRBV4-3 to TRBJ1-4, with D perhaps TRBD1 (6 bases). Looked up from germline, CDR1 is LGHNA and CDR2 is YSLEER. V lost 1 base and J 7 bases, leaving 10 bases between the germline ends. This CDR3 has 14 residues. In DNA, the CDR3 is TGCGCCAGCAGCCAAGGGGGGGGCGGTGAAAAACTGTTTTTT. This codes for CASSQGGGGEKLFF.

This chain joins TRBV28 and TRBJ1-1; D is ambiguous. The CDR3 extends over 10 amino acids. Germline V gene data show CDR1 as MDHEN and CDR2 as SYDVKM. The V end lost 5 bases, the J end lost 8 bases, and 6 bases lay between the germline ends. The CDR3 bases are TGTGCCAGCAGTCTCGAGGAAGCTTTCTTT. As protein: CASSLEEAFF.

The genes are TRBV29-1 and TRBJ2-3; the D gene is possibly TRBD1 (5 bases). Trimming shortened V by 7 bases and J by 3 bases, and 11 bases separated the two germline ends. The CDR3 totals 12 residues. Germline V gives CDR1 SQVTM, CDR2 ANQGSEA. The CDR3 reads CSEKQGTDTQYF. CDR3 in DNA: TGCAGCGAGAAGCAGGGAACAGATACGCAGTATTTT.

The chain has TRBV18 and TRBJ1-1; 7 bases align to TRBD1. Germline values: CDR1 KGHSH, CDR2 LQKENI. The CDR3 has 14 amino acids. J lost 3 bases, V lost 4 bases, and 5 bases had no gene match. CDR3 protein: CASSQGARDTEAFF. The CDR3 bases are TGTGCCAGCTCACAGGGGGCGCGGGACACTGAAGCTTTCTTT.

This clone has a handful of counts. The V and J genes are TRBV6-1 and TRBJ2-4, with a weak D call TRBD2 (6 bases). The V end was cut by 3 bases, the J end by 1 base, with 13 bases between. CDR1 and CDR2 (germline): MNHNS, SASEGT. This CDR3 spans 16 amino acids. CDR3 DNA sequence: TGTGCCAGCAGTGATCCTGGGGCGGGGGCCAAAAACATTCAGTACTTC. Amino acids: CASSDPGAGAKNIQYF.

CDR3 sequence reads: CASSLPDRGTYEQYF. The CDR3 DNA follows: TGTGCCAGCTCACTCCCGGACAGGGGAACCTACGAGCAGTACTTC. This chain joins TRBV18 and TRBJ2-7, with TRBD1 matching 9 bases. The CDR3 extends over 15 amino acids. Germline assignment: CDR1 KGHSH and CDR2 LQKENI. The junction had 6 bases not matched to a gene; V was cut back by 4 bases and J by 2 bases.

J is TRBJ2-7 and V is TRBV7-8; 12 bases agree with TRBD2. V was pared by 5 bases and J by 6 bases, with 5 bases of the junction left unmatched. The germline V gene encodes CDR1 SGHVS and CDR2 FQNEAQ. The CDR3 length is 14 residues. CDR3 nucleotide sequence: TGTGCCAGCAGCCTGACTAGCGGGAGTACCGAGCAGTACTTC. Translated: CASSLTSGSTEQYF.

The rearrangement links TRBV7-6 to TRBJ2-7; D not resolved. Deletions cut 0 bases from V and 3 bases from J, with 9 bases between. This CDR3 contains 14 residues. CDR1 and CDR2 from the germline V gene are SGHVS and FNYEAQ. The CDR3 sequence: CASSLALLSYEQYF. As DNA, the CDR3 is TGTGCCAGCAGCTTAGCTCTACTGAGCTACGAGCAGTACTTC.

The genes are TRBV3-1 (or the pseudogene TRBV3-2) and TRBJ1-6; D is ambiguous. The ends were cut back, 3 bases at V and 5 bases at J, with 11 bases in the middle. In germline, CDR1 is LGHDT, CDR2 YNNKEL (reference sequence). The CDR3 spans 15 residues. The CDR3 DNA reads TGTGCCAGCAGCCATGGAGGACCGGATAATTCACCCCTCCACTTT. Its protein is CASSHGGPDNSPLHF.

The chain joins TRBV13 to TRBJ1-1; no clear D. V gave up 7 bases and J gave up 4 bases, with 13 bases separating them. The CDR3 runs to 13 residues. The germline V gene has CDR1 PRHDT and CDR2 FYEKMQ (reference sequence). CDR3 amino acids: CASNTKGGTEAFF. In nucleotides, the CDR3 is TGTGCCAGCAACACCAAGGGAGGCACTGAAGCTTTCTTT.

This clone turned up a few times. This chain joins TRBV20-1 and TRBJ1-1; unclear D gene. The germline V gene has CDR1 DFQATT and CDR2 SNEGSKA (reference sequence). CDR3 size: 11 residues. Trimming removed 0 bases from V and 6 bases from J, with 5 bases in between. In DNA, the CDR3 is TGCAGTGCTAGAGAAACGGCTGAAGCTTTCTTT. Protein sequence: CSARETAEAFF.

The chain joins TRBV5-4 to TRBJ1-6; D gene unclear. V lost 9 bases to trimming and J lost 10 bases, with 23 bases between them. The CDR3 totals 15 residues. Germline V gene sequence: CDR1 SGHNT, CDR2 YYREEE (reference sequence). The CDR3 is CATLASRATGSPLHF. The CDR3 DNA reads TGTGCCACACTTGCTTCGAGGGCCACGGGCTCACCCCTCCACTTT.

The rearrangement uses TRBV18 and TRBJ1-3, with 10 nucleotides matching TRBD1. From germline, CDR1 is KGHSH and CDR2 LQKENI. V lost 6 bases, J lost 1 base, and 18 bases stayed unmatched. The CDR3 sequence is 20 residues long. The CDR3 region is CASSLGPDRGRVISGNTIYF. The CDR3 DNA sequence: TGTGCCAGCTCGCTGGGACCCGACAGGGGGCGCGTTATTTCTGGAAACACCATATATTTT.

The CDR3 DNA is TGTGCCAGCAGGGGGCAGGGGGCTGAAGCTTTCTTT. This translates into CASRGQGAEAFF. The chain employs TRBV28 and TRBJ1-1; 7 nucleotides line up with TRBD1. CDR3 length equals 12 residues. From germline, CDR1 is MDHEN and CDR2 SYDVKM. V lost 6 bases to trimming and J lost 6 bases; unmatched junction nucleotides: 4. Together with reference TRBV28 and TRBJ1-1, the CDR3 gives the full variable domain: DVKVTQSSRYLVKRTGEKVFLECVQDMDHENMFWYRQDPGLGLRLIYFSYDVKMKEKGDIPEGYSVSREKKERFSLILESASTNQTSMYLCASRGQGAEAFFGQGTRLTVV.